One and the same sample provided the 12 T cell receptor beta chains below, sequenced in a study of T cells in women clearing cervical HPV infection listed by TCRdb under 2018. Library preparation was by the immunoSEQ multiplex PCR assay. This is the immuneACCESS table as TCRdb keeps it, with only in-frame sequences that have V and J called. A part of the clones is gone; compared with another copy, unresolved V genes explain less than half, and the rest is unexplained. The record for this sample contains 45,000 to 50,000 clones. The leading ten clones occupy under 40% of the sample. Sample: blood buffy coat. These receptor sequences come from a woman aged 18 to 75 with a cervical HPV16 infection that either progressed to CIN3+ or cleared (not recorded which).

About this clone: The read is 3 residues too short to cover the CDR3 end, so that end is filled in from the germline J gene. The V gene is TRBV7-2, the J gene TRBJ1-6; tentatively, D is TRBD1 (6 bases). Trimming left V 1 base short and J 8 bases short, with 12 bases between. CDR3 length equals 15 residues. The germline V gene has CDR1 SGHTA and CDR2 FQGNSA. The sequenced part of the CDR3 DNA is TGTGCCAGCAGCTTAGGCGGGGGCGGGTATTCACCC. It yields the protein CASSLGGGGYSP. The whole CDR3 protein is CASSLGGGGYSPLHF.

Comments on this clone: The junction and the germline gene differ at one end; a read error may be behind it. The read gets to within 3 residues of the CDR3 end, and the germline J gene fills in the rest. This chain connects TRBV7-7 to TRBJ2-5; 13 bases agree with TRBD2. Per the germline V gene, CDR1 is SSHAT and CDR2 is FNYEAQ (reference sequence). The CDR3 totals 17 residues. The CDR3 region is CASSLVGTSGEKETQYF. The covered CDR3 bases are TGTGCTAGCAGCTTAGTAGGGACTAGCGGGGAAAAAGAGACC.

Worth noting for this clone: The read stops 3 residues short of the end of the CDR3; the missing end is completed from the germline J gene. V is TRBV20-1 and J is TRBJ2-3; TRBD2 aligns across 12 bases. The ends lost 0 bases at V and 4 bases at J; junction bases unmatched: 8. CDR3 length: 17 amino acids. Germline CDR1 and CDR2: DFQATT and SNEGSKA (reference sequence). The sequenced part of the CDR3 DNA is TGCAGTGCTAGAGAGCAACCTCTAGCGGGAGGGCCAGATACG. This codes for CSAREQPLAGGPDT. The CDR3 in its entirety is CSAREQPLAGGPDTQYF.

Notes on this clone: Read sequence stops 3 residues before the CDR3 end, and the germline J gene provides the missing end. The V call is TRBV30, the J call TRBJ2-3; 11 nucleotides line up with TRBD2. CDR1 and CDR2 from the germline V gene are GTSNPN and SVGIG (reference sequence). V was clipped by 0 bases and J by 1 base; unmatched bases: 9. The CDR3 has 18 residues. Partial CDR3 DNA: TGTGCCTGGAGTGTAGGGGTAGCGGGGGGGAGTGGCACAGATACG. Its protein is CAWSVGVAGGSGTDT. The entire CDR3 reads CAWSVGVAGGSGTDTQYF.

In the case of this clone: The read comes to an end 3 residues before the CDR3 does, leaving the germline J gene to fill in the end. The rearrangement joins TRBV5-1 to TRBJ1-2; D is uncertain. There are 14 residues in the CDR3. CDR1 and CDR2 (germline): SGHRS, YFSETQ. The sequenced CDR3 bases are TGCGCCAGCAGCTTGTCGTCTCGGGGTGAAGGC. Translating gives CASSLSSRGEG. The entire CDR3 protein is CASSLSSRGEGYTF.

Remarks on this clone: Read sequence stops 3 residues before the CDR3 end, and the germline J gene provides the missing end. V usage is TRBV10-1 and J usage is TRBJ2-3, with 7 bases identical to TRBD1. The germline CDR1 and CDR2 sequences are WNHNN and SYGVQD (reference sequence). V gave up 6 bases and J gave up 6 bases; unmatched junction bases: 12. The CDR3 spans 15 residues. CDR3 region: CASSPDRSPVDTQYF. Incomplete CDR3 DNA: TGCGCCAGCAGCCCGGACAGGAGCCCAGTGGATACG.

In regard to this clone: With the read ending 3 residues before the CDR3 end, the germline J gene is used to fill in that end. V gene TRBV29-1 combines with J gene TRBJ1-1, with unresolved D. Trimming cost V 4 bases and J 1 base, with 10 bases left between them. Germline-derived CDR1 and CDR2 are SQVTM and ANQGSEA. This CDR3 spans 13 amino acids. The sequenced part of the CDR3 DNA is TGCAGCGTTGCTGGCAGTGGGAACACTGAA. Translated, it gives CSVAGSGNTE. The entire CDR3 sequence reads CSVAGSGNTEAFF. The entire variable domain, with the rest obtained from reference TRBV29-1 and TRBJ1-1, is as follows: SAVISQKPSRDICQRGTSLTIQCQVDSQVTMMFWYRQQPGQSLTLIATANQGSEATYESGFVIDKFPISRPNLTFSTLTVSNMSPEDSSIYLCSVAGSGNTEAFFGQGTRLTVV.

In the case of this clone: The read falls 3 residues short of the CDR3 end, and the missing part is taken from the germline J gene. The V gene is TRBV29-1, the J gene TRBJ2-5; 9 positions agree with TRBD2. Germline CDR1 is SQVTM and CDR2 is ANQGSEA. The CDR3 is 15 amino acids. Trimming cost V 4 bases and J 2 bases; bases outside gene matches: 8. CDR3 amino acids: CSVVYLAGIQETQYF. CDR3 DNA, as far as it was read: TGCAGCGTTGTATATCTAGCGGGGATACAAGAGACC.

As for this clone: Read data end 3 residues before the CDR3 end; the end is taken from the germline J gene. The rearrangement uses TRBV10-3 and TRBJ1-6, with D perhaps matching TRBD1 (6 bases). Germline CDR1 ENHRY, CDR2 SYGVKD. Trimming pared 10 bases from V and 8 bases from J, leaving 6 bases between. This CDR3 spans 10 amino acids. The CDR3 loop is CATGDSPLHF. Partial CDR3 DNA: TGTGCCACAGGGGATTCACCC.

Partial CDR3 DNA: TGTGCCAGCAGTGGTAGGGGTCGCACAGATACG. Protein sequence: CASSGRGRTDT. Given in full, the CDR3 is CASSGRGRTDTQYF. The V and J genes are TRBV2 and TRBJ2-3; D perhaps matches TRBD1 (5 bases). Sequencing ends 3 residues short of the CDR3 end; the germline J gene provides the rest. The V and J ends lost 4 bases and 1 base respectively, with 9 bases between them. CDR1 is SNHLY and CDR2 is FYNNEI in the germline V gene. This CDR3 has 14 amino acids.

As to this clone: The junction differs from germline at one of its ends, possibly a read error. The sequence runs out 3 residues before the end of the CDR3; the remainder is reconstructed from the germline J gene. The rearrangement links TRBV19 to TRBJ1-4; the D gene is possibly TRBD1 (6 bases). The CDR3 runs 16 residues. Looked up from germline, CDR1 is LNHDA and CDR2 is SQIVND (reference sequence). The CDR3 protein is CASSSPWTVTHEKLFF. CDR3 bases read: TGTGCCAGTAGTAGCCCCTGGACAGTAACTCATGAAAAA.

As regards this clone: The observed sequence ends 3 residues before the CDR3 terminus, with the missing tail filled in from the germline J gene. The chain employs TRBV6-1 and TRBJ2-1; no reliable D call. CDR3 length: 16 residues. Trimming stripped 3 bases from V and 4 bases from J, with 16 bases between. The V gene's germline CDR1 is MNHNS and CDR2 SASEGT. The sequenced part of the CDR3 DNA is TGTGCCAGCAGTGAGGAAAACTTACTAACATACAATGAG. Amino acid sequence: CASSEENLLTYNE. The whole CDR3 sequence is CASSEENLLTYNEQFF.